This TCR beta chain was retrieved from a study of cytotoxic CD8 clonotypes in ibrutinib-treated CLL (dated by TCRdb to the early 2020s). About the study as a whole: The cohort had over ten relapsed/refractory and roughly 14 treatment-naive patients; some 17 were IGHV unmutated. Responses were partial in some 24 patients and complete in 2; after median around 66 months follow-up, some 14 stayed in remission and roughly twelve progressed. Response samples were obtained after a median of around 11 months of treatment, with a range of roughly 6 to 40 months. An average of about 250,000 productive templates and around 100,000 productive rearrangements was obtained per sample. Of the roughly 81 people in the trial, 25 to 30 had longitudinal samples available. Cryopreserved peripheral blood mononuclear cells were obtained before treatment, at response, and at either sustained remission or disease progression. Every remission and progressive disease sample was obtained while ibrutinib was still being received by the patients.

In the paper's terms, the time point label means: about 11 months on ibrutinib. For TCR beta library preparation, about 2.2 micrograms of genomic DNA was extracted from cryopreserved PBMCs. Longitudinal blood samples from CLL patients on ibrutinib monotherapy were analyzed using high-throughput TCR beta sequencing. The patients took part in an open-label, single-center phase 2 trial of ibrutinib monotherapy. Summary of the overall study and its limitations: At ibrutinib response clonality went up, during sustained remission it held steady, and at progression it dropped back toward baseline. Baseline clonality was found to be higher than that of age-matched healthy donors and was strongly correlated with circulating CD8+ T-cell counts. Public clonotypes were rare and either shrank or stayed stable during treatment, and the rise in clonality at ibrutinib response reflected expansion of private clonotypes. Sampling times were not matched between sustained-remission and progressing patients, and lymph node repertoires were not studied.

Each clonotype received, on average, 10x coverage in deep resolution sequencing performed on a MiSeq, where the target depth lay between 1 in 1 million and 1 in 200,000 T cells. The immunoSEQ hsTCRB Kit was used to generate the TCR beta libraries. Turning to the authors' computational methods: ImmunoSEQ Data Assistant and ImmunoSEQ Analyzer were used for data analysis, and V, D and J genes were assigned according to IMGT definitions. Clonality, which ranges from 0 to 1, was calculated by subtracting the normalized Shannon entropy of productive rearrangement frequencies from one. Public clonotype analysis was restricted to overrepresented clonotypes comprising at least 0.05% of each patient's repertoire. Repertoires from more than ten age-matched healthy donors in immuneACCESS were used as clonality controls. As stored in TCRdb, this immuneACCESS dataset retains in-frame rearrangements with V and J assigned. A fraction of the clones does not appear; measured against another copy, unresolved V genes explain less than half of the discrepancy, and the remainder lacks a known reason. That table gives V, J and clone size, and the DNA gave D and trimming. In this sample the table shows about 200,000 clones, 75% to 85% of which occur a single time. Approximately 10% of the sample belongs to the ten largest clones.

About this clone: Its antigen is not yet known. No base quality values were provided; no much bigger clone lies one nucleotide off.

There are 13 amino acids in the CDR3, from cysteine to phenylalanine inclusive. Solely the CDR3 DNA is kept, with 39 bases framed from the first base. CDR1 and CDR2 (SGHRS, YFSETQ) derive from the germline V gene. The junction shows trimming of 2 bases on V and 4 bases on J, plus 9 bases between the germline ends. The source material was PBMCs, sampled after 12 months of ibrutinib treatment. The receptor was derived from a human donor with chronic lymphocytic leukemia. Recombination connected TRBV5-1 to TRBJ1-1; the D gene cannot be resolved reliably. The nucleotide sequence is given as TGCGCCAGCAGCTTTGGAAGCGGCACTGAAGCTTTCTTT. This encodes CASSFGSGTEAFF. With the portions outside the CDR3 filled from the reference TRBV5-1 and TRBJ1-1 genes, the complete variable region becomes KAGVTQTPRYLIKTRGQQVTLSCSPISGHRSVSWYQQTPGQGLQFLFEYFSETQRNKGNFPGRFSGRQFSNSRSEMNVSTLELGDSALYLCASSFGSGTEAFFGQGTRLTVV.